These T cell receptor beta chains were read from a single sample in a study of blood T cells in healthy people across ages. TCRdb fed the 5' RACE reads into MiXCR, producing one record per CDR3 protein. Of roughly 700,000 distinct CDR3 sequences listed, approximately 25% were seen once; the top ten hold 9.4%. In addition, the sample was reused for a study of T cells of mothers and their children.

Specimen: blood. All receptors derive from a boy under 18 in good health. Each CDR3 is given with its conserved first and last residue. A D gene is named only where the DNA matches it firmly. Clone sizes are given selectively: once, few, many, or a class where the clone is expanded.

NA	TRBV4-3	NA	TRBJ2-5	CASSQDLGAGETQYF	TGCGCCAGCAGCCAAGATCTGGGGGCGGGGGAGACCCAGTACTTC
NA	TRBV3-1	NA	TRBJ2-1	CASSQGGAAGPSYNEQLF	TGTGCCAGCAGCCAAGGGGGGGCAGCGGGACCCTCCTACAATGAGCAGCTCTTC
few	TRBV6-5	NA	TRBJ1-1	CASTPLGGINTEAFF	TGTGCCAGCACCCCCCTCGGGGGAATCAACACTGAAGCTTTCTTT
NA	TRBV7-2	TRBD2	TRBJ2-4	CASSFQSTGGGNIQYF	TGTGCCAGCAGCTTTCAGTCAACGGGAGGGGGAAACATTCAGTACTTC
many	TRBV10-3	TRBD1	TRBJ2-1	CAISEDRAGNEQFF	TGTGCCATCAGTGAGGACAGGGCCGGGAATGAGCAGTTCTTC
few	TRBV6-4	NA	TRBJ2-1	CASSDRLEAGEQFF	TGTGCCAGCAGTGACCGGCTCGAGGCGGGGGAGCAGTTCTTC
NA	TRBV7-3	TRBD2	TRBJ2-3	CASSLLAGGITDTQYF	TGTGCCAGCAGCCTCCTAGCGGGAGGGATCACAGATACGCAGTATTTT
NA	TRBV7-2	NA	TRBJ2-7	CASSQTGTLGEQYF	TGTGCCAGCAGCCAAACAGGGACCCTAGGAGAGCAGTACTTC
NA	TRBV11-2	NA	TRBJ2-1	CASSAGIREQFF	TGTGCCAGCAGTGCCGGGATTAGGGAGCAGTTCTTC
many	TRBV29-1	NA	TRBJ2-6	CSVGVSGANVLTF	TGCAGCGTTGGGGTCTCTGGGGCCAACGTCCTGACTTTC
NA	TRBV29-1	TRBD2	TRBJ2-1	CSVEDVLAGVYNEQFF	TGCAGCGTTGAAGACGTACTAGCGGGAGTTTACAATGAGCAGTTCTTC
NA	TRBV28	TRBD2	TRBJ2-2	CASGSGVNTGELFF	TGTGCCAGCGGTAGCGGGGTGAACACCGGGGAGCTGTTTTTT
NA	TRBV7-2	TRBD1	TRBJ2-5	CASSSPGQGGETQYF	TGTGCCAGCAGCTCTCCGGGACAGGGGGGAGAGACCCAGTACTTC
few	TRBV7-9	NA	TRBJ1-1	CASSLGEMNTEAFF	TGTGCCAGCAGCTTAGGAGAAATGAACACTGAAGCTTTCTTT
few	TRBV6-2/TRBV6-3	NA	TRBJ2-7	CASSLKGGPAYEQYF	TGTGCCAGCAGCCTCAAAGGGGGGCCGGCCTACGAGCAGTACTTC
NA	TRBV18	NA	TRBJ2-5	CASSPDIQETQYF	TGTGCCAGCTCACCGGACATTCAAGAGACCCAGTACTTC
NA	TRBV27	TRBD1	TRBJ2-2	CASLFRTGGTGELFF	TGTGCCAGCCTATTTCGGACAGGGGGAACCGGGGAGCTGTTTTTT
few	TRBV29-1	NA	TRBJ2-5	CSVEDHNTRKKETQYF	TGCAGCGTTGAAGATCATAACACGAGGAAGAAAGAGACCCAGTACTTC
few	TRBV28	NA	TRBJ1-4	CASSFGAEKLFF	TGTGCCAGCAGTTTCGGGGCCGAAAAACTGTTTTTT
few	TRBV21-1	NA	TRBJ2-1	CASSKSADVYNEQFF	TGTGCCAGCAGCAAGTCAGCGGACGTCTACAATGAGCAGTTCTTC
NA	TRBV20-1	TRBD2	TRBJ2-3	CSASDRLASTDTQYF	TGCAGTGCTAGCGACAGACTAGCATCAACAGATACGCAGTATTTT
few	TRBV28	TRBD2	TRBJ2-7	CASSLSIWGGSYEQYF	TGTGCCAGCAGTTTAAGCATTTGGGGGGGATCCTACGAGCAGTACTTC
NA	TRBV24-1	TRBD2	TRBJ2-3	CATMPGLAGFGDTQYF	TGTGCCACCATGCCGGGACTAGCGGGGTTCGGGGATACGCAGTATTTT
NA	TRBV5-5	NA	TRBJ2-7	CASSLSPIDEQYF	TGTGCCAGCAGCTTGTCCCCAATCGACGAGCAGTACTTC
few	TRBV20-1	NA	TRBJ2-1	CSARDSGTYNEQFF	TGCAGTGCCCGGGACTCCGGGACTTACAATGAGCAGTTCTTC
few	TRBV12-3/TRBV12-4	NA	TRBJ2-7	CASSPNRADFNEQYF	TGTGCCAGCAGTCCCAACAGGGCCGATTTCAACGAGCAGTACTTC
NA	TRBV29-1	NA	TRBJ2-7	CSVDGIVGISTDEQYF	TGCAGCGTTGATGGGATCGTAGGGATCTCGACGGACGAGCAGTACTTC
NA	TRBV5-1	NA	TRBJ1-1	CASSRDLGDTEAFF	TGCGCCAGCAGCCGGGACCTAGGGGACACTGAAGCTTTCTTT
NA	TRBV20-1	NA	TRBJ2-7	CSARDRDAPSHEQYF	TGCAGTGCTAGAGATAGGGACGCCCCCAGCCACGAGCAGTACTTC
few	TRBV11-1	NA	TRBJ2-7	CASSLRGKVHEQYF	TGTGCCAGCAGCTTAAGGGGAAAGGTCCACGAGCAGTACTTC